These 22 T cell receptor beta chains were sequenced from one sample in a study of CD8+ T cells in alopecia areata. The sequencing template was cDNA reverse transcribed from extracted RNA. Profiling relied on immunoSEQ multiplex PCR, and the TCRdb table lists in-frame clones only, not all of them. The table includes about 160,000 clones, 50% to 70% detected once. The treatment denotes: oral pan-JAK inhibitor, 5-10 mg twice daily. The sequencing used CD4+ T cells sorted from blood, collected at week 4, from a patient treated with tofacitinib. These receptors all stem from a human donor with alopecia areata.

The gene calls are TRBV4-1 and TRBJ1-5, with D uncertain. V shed 4 bases and J shed 5 bases, with 9 bases lying between them. The V gene's germline CDR1 is MGHRA and CDR2 YSYEKL. The CDR3 has 13 amino acids. CDR3 bases: TGCGCCAGCAGCCCGGGGAACTATCAGCCCCAGCATTTT. Translated: CASSPGNYQPQHF.

The chain combines TRBV4-3 with TRBJ2-1; D tentatively fits TRBD1 or TRBD2 (7 bases each). The CDR3 totals 14 residues. V was shortened by 0 bases and J by 10 bases, with 13 bases between the two germline ends. In germline, CDR1 is LGHNA, CDR2 YSLEER. CDR3 sequence: CASSQEGRGQEQFF. The CDR3 bases are TGCGCCAGCAGCCAAGAGGGGAGGGGACAGGAGCAGTTCTTC.

This chain connects TRBV30 to TRBJ1-2; maybe TRBD1 (6 bases). Trimming took 3 bases from V and 0 from J, leaving 11 bases between them. The CDR3 consists of 14 residues. From germline, CDR1 is GTSNPN and CDR2 SVGIG (reference sequence). This chain's CDR3 is CAWSPDSTNYGYTF. CDR3 nucleotide sequence: TGTGCCTGGAGCCCGGACAGCACTAACTATGGCTACACCTTC.

This sequence joins TRBV2 and TRBJ2-6; TRBD1 might be the D (5 bases). The germline V gene has CDR1 SNHLY and CDR2 FYNNEI. Trimming took off 6 bases at V and 0 bases at J, with 9 bases between the two ends. CDR3 length: 15 residues. Written as DNA, the CDR3 is TGTGCCAGCAGGCCCGACAGCTCTGGGGCCAACGTCCTGACTTTC. This codes for CASRPDSSGANVLTF.

V is TRBV29-1 and J is TRBJ1-6; D is unclear. The V end lost 6 bases, the J end lost 0 bases, and 6 bases lay between the germline ends. The CDR3 totals 13 residues. Germline V gene sequence: CDR1 SQVTM, CDR2 ANQGSEA. As DNA, the CDR3 is TGCAGCGTGGGGAGCTCCTATAATTCACCCCTCCACTTT. It specifies CSVGSSYNSPLHF.

The chain links TRBV2 to TRBJ2-1; D unclear. The CDR3 runs 12 residues. The germline CDR1 and CDR2 sequences are SNHLY and FYNNEI. Trimming removed 1 base at V and 9 bases at J, with 7 bases between. The CDR3 sequence: CASSEGFGEQFF. The CDR3 DNA is TGTGCCAGCAGTGAAGGGTTTGGTGAGCAGTTCTTC.

The chain joins TRBV7-6 to TRBJ2-7; maybe TRBD2 (6 bases). V lost 5 bases and J 12 bases, leaving 23 bases between the germline ends. Germline loops: CDR1 SGHVS, CDR2 FNYEAQ. This CDR3 contains 14 residues. The CDR3 sequence: CASSPRSGTLVLYF. CDR3 DNA sequence: TGTGCCAGCAGCCCGAGGTCCGGGACTCTGGTTTTGTACTTC.

Concerning this clone itself: The sample holds other DNA sequences that translate to the same CDR3. The rearrangement links TRBV5-1 to TRBJ2-5; TRBD2 is a possible D gene (6 bases). The CDR3 is made up of 14 amino acids. Trimming cost V 2 bases and J 1 base, with 9 bases left between them. Germline values: CDR1 SGHRS, CDR2 YFSETQ. The DNA for the CDR3 is TGCGCCAGCAGCTTACGGGGGATCCAAGAGACCCAGTACTTC. Translating it yields CASSLRGIQETQYF.

The V call is TRBV4-2, the J call TRBJ1-2; 8 bases match TRBD1. V lost 4 bases to trimming and J lost 6 bases; unmatched junction nucleotides: 7. The CDR3 is 14 residues long. The germline V gene has CDR1 LGHNA and CDR2 YNFKEQ. In nucleotides, the CDR3 is TGTGCCAGCAGCCCAAGACAGGGGAAGGATGGCTACACCTTC. Protein product: CASSPRQGKDGYTF.

The V call is TRBV7-6, the J call TRBJ1-2; 7 bases are a match to TRBD1. The CDR3 length is 15 residues. Per the germline V gene, CDR1 is SGHVS and CDR2 is FNYEAQ. Trimming took 5 bases from V and 5 from J; bases not matched to a gene: 11. The chain's CDR3 is CASSPRTGSGYGYTF. Written as DNA, the CDR3 is TGTGCCAGCAGCCCACGGACAGGTTCGGGGTATGGCTACACCTTC.

About this clone itself: The same CDR3 can be traced to other DNA sequences in this sample. The rearrangement joins TRBV30 to TRBJ2-5, with D maybe TRBD2 (5 bases). Germline V gene sequence: CDR1 GTSNPN, CDR2 SVGIG (reference sequence). The CDR3 contains 13 residues. Trimming took 0 bases from V and 4 from J, leaving 9 bases between them. The CDR3 bases are TGTGCCTGGAGTGTCCTAGCTGGAGAGACCCAGTACTTC. Translated, it gives CAWSVLAGETQYF.

The rearrangement joins TRBV29-1 to TRBJ2-3, with D unclear. Germline CDR1 reads SQVTM; CDR2 reads ANQGSEA. Between the trimmed V and J ends, which lost 8 bases and 11 bases, there was a span of 17 bases. This CDR3 has 11 residues. CDR3 DNA sequence: TGCAGCCCATGCAACATAAGAAAGCAGTATTTT. It yields the protein CSPCNIRKQYF.

The sample holds one count of this clone. This chain uses TRBV4-2 with TRBJ2-5; 12 nucleotides agree with TRBD2. CDR3 length: 16 residues. Germline CDR1 and CDR2: LGHNA and YNFKEQ. The V and J ends lost 3 bases and 0 bases, in that order; junction bases with no gene match: 2. The CDR3 is CASSHRTSGDQETQYF. For the CDR3, the DNA is TGTGCCAGCAGCCACCGGACTAGCGGGGACCAAGAGACCCAGTACTTC.

The genes are TRBV19 and TRBJ2-3; 10 bases map to TRBD2. There are 16 residues in the CDR3. The V and J ends lost 2 bases and 2 bases, in that order; junction bases with no gene match: 4. Germline-derived CDR1 and CDR2 are LNHDA and SQIVND (reference sequence). The CDR3 bases are TGTGCCAGTAGTATATTGGGACTAGCGAACACAGATACGCAGTATTTT. Amino acid sequence: CASSILGLANTDTQYF.

This clone was recorded a few times. The chain combines TRBV30 with TRBJ2-2; D is possibly TRBD2 (6 bases). V lost 6 bases to trimming and J lost 7 bases, with 21 bases between them. The CDR3 is 15 amino acids. CDR1 and CDR2 from the germline V gene are GTSNPN and SVGIG (reference sequence). DNA for the CDR3: TGTGCCTGCCCGGGGGTGACCTCACCCGGCGGGGAGCTGTTTTTT. Translation gives CACPGVTSPGGELFF. Together with reference TRBV30 and TRBJ2-2, the CDR3 gives the full variable domain: SQTIHQWPATLVQPVGSPLSLECTVEGTSNPNLYWYRQAAGRGLQLLFYSVGIGQISSEVPQNLSASRPQDRQFILSSKKLLLSDSGFYLCACPGVTSPGGELFFGEGSRLTVL.

The chain has TRBV29-1 and TRBJ1-2; D is unresolved. Per the germline V gene, CDR1 is SQVTM and CDR2 is ANQGSEA. The CDR3 covers 10 residues. V dropped 3 bases and J dropped 4 bases, with 3 bases sitting between them. The CDR3 nucleotides are TGCAGCGTTGATATCTATGGCTACACCTTC. Protein sequence: CSVDIYGYTF.

V gene TRBV6-1 combines with J gene TRBJ1-5, with a weak D call TRBD1 (5 bases). V was pared by 1 base and J by 10 bases, with 17 bases between. Germline V gene lookup returns CDR1 MNHNS and CDR2 SASEGT. This CDR3 comprises 15 residues. This CDR3 is CASSEGTSAGIPQHF. The CDR3 DNA is TGTGCCAGCAGTGAAGGGACATCAGCGGGTATACCCCAGCATTTT.

There are a few counts of this clone. The chain joins TRBV7-9 to TRBJ2-1; 11 bases match TRBD1. CDR3 length: 15 residues. Trimming removed 3 bases from V and 3 bases from J; junction bases left unmatched: 1. In germline, CDR1 is SEHNR, CDR2 FQNEAQ (reference sequence). The CDR3 bases are TGTGCCAGCAGCTTCGGGACAGGGGGCTACAATGAGCAGTTCTTC. As protein: CASSFGTGGYNEQFF.

Only a few counts were recorded for this clone. The chain carries TRBV21-1 and TRBJ2-1; the listed D gene, TRBD2, was not tested against the DNA. TRBV21-1 represents a pseudogene. The CDR3 is made up of 13 amino acids. The CDR3 sequence is CARREVAYNEQFF. CDR3 nucleotide sequence: TGTGCCAGGCGAGAGGTCGCTTACAATGAGCAGTTCTTC.

The V call is TRBV10-3, the J call TRBJ2-5, with TRBD1 matching 9 bases. V dropped 2 bases and J dropped 5; count of bases not matched to a gene: 12. CDR1 and CDR2 from the germline V gene are ENHRY and SYGVKD. This CDR3 has 17 residues. The CDR3 coding sequence is TGTGCCATCAGTGAGCCCGCCGGGACAGGGTACCGGGAGACCCAGTACTTC. Translating gives CAISEPAGTGYRETQYF.

The V gene is TRBV19, the J gene TRBJ1-1, with 9 bases lining up with TRBD1. V shed 5 bases, J shed 9 bases, and the junction held 7 bases outside the gene matches. Germline CDR1 LNHDA, CDR2 SQIVND (reference sequence). The CDR3 runs 13 residues. This CDR3 reads CASSVRDRVQAFF. For the CDR3, the DNA is TGTGCCAGTAGTGTCCGGGACAGGGTCCAAGCTTTCTTT.

The chain links TRBV29-1 to TRBJ1-1, with TRBD1 identical over 7 bases. Germline V CDR1 and CDR2: SQVTM, ANQGSEA. This CDR3 has 14 residues. The V gene end was trimmed by 0 bases and the J gene end by 10 bases; junction bases not matched to a gene: 11. The CDR3 bases are TGCAGCGTTGAAGAAGTGGCAGGGGGAATGGGAGCTTTCTTT. It encodes CSVEEVAGGMGAFF.